The entry that follows covers one T cell receptor (beta chain) sequence. This clonotype was detected many times. The specificity of this receptor is unknown. No much larger clone exists at a distance of one base, and base qualities are not known. A distance of 16 bases separates the germline ends of V and J, which lose 2 bases and 2 bases respectively. The CDR3 goes from the cysteine to the phenylalanine over 17 residues. CDR3 DNA is the only sequence kept; it has 51 bases, read in frame from the first base. The germline V gene supplies CDR1 SGHTA and CDR2 FQGNSA. The sample originates from a study of early T cells in non-severe SARS-CoV-2 infection (TCRdb year 2021). About the full investigation: TCR sequencing used bulk RNA from unsorted whole blood, so alpha and beta chains could not be paired.

A case-control design nested within a healthcare worker cohort in London, UK, was used, with weekly nasopharyngeal swab PCR tests and blood sampling performed. Healthcare workers were recruited between 23 and 31 March 2020, during the week of the UK lockdown, and were followed weekly for up to roughly 15 weeks. Library preparation was by 5' RACE. Instrument on record: NextSeq 500. The TCR library protocol attached unique molecular identifiers to individual cDNA molecules to correct for sequencing error and PCR bias. TCR alpha and beta chains were both sequenced, and the abundances of alpha and beta sequences in each sample were closely correlated with each other. In the original analysis: Decombinator V4 was used to annotate TCR sequences for V gene, J gene and CDR3. TCRs were defined as expanded if a significant change between any two time points was detected under a Poisson model with p below 0.0001. TCR abundances were normalised to the total number of TCRs sequenced in each sample and reported as counts per million. MAIT TCRs were defined by TRAV1-2 paired with TRAJ12, TRAJ20 or TRAJ33, and iNKT TCRs by TRAV10 paired with TRAJ18. A search of VDJdb, accessed on 1 November 2021, was run for TCRs annotated to CMV, EBV and SARS-CoV-2, with TCRs annotated for multiple antigens excluded. In-frame beta chains were kept once TCRdb had trimmed the public reads at Q25 with fastp and called clones with MiXCR. Merged by CDR3 protein, the rows form single entries marked with the most common genes and DNA. TCRdb assigned the V and J calls; the authors' analysis was not used. This sample holds about 20,000 distinct CDR3 sequences; more than 4.5% were observed only once. The ten largest clones represent approximately 5% of the sample.

Findings and caveats that apply to the study as a whole: VDJdb matching was skewed toward anti-spike CD8 responses and likely underestimated virus-specific expansions by missing private and CD4 specificities.

The sample was whole blood. The chain is assembled from TRBV7-2 and TRBJ2-4; the D region is possibly TRBD1 or TRBD2, each matching across 5 bases. The clonotype comes from an adult who was a healthcare worker with PCR-confirmed SARS-CoV-2 infection or an uninfected control (not recorded which). The DNA reads TGTGCCAGCAGCTTATTTACGCGGGCAGGGACCAAAAACATTCAGTACTTC. Its protein product is CASSLFTRAGTKNIQYF.